The rows below give T cell receptor beta chains drawn from one sample of a study of CD8+ T cells in alopecia areata. The protocol was immunoSEQ multiplex PCR, while the TCRdb copy is restricted to in-frame clones and leaves out a portion. This sample has about 64,000 clones, with about 45% found just once. This specimen was CD8+ T cells sorted from blood, taken around week 37, from a patient treated with tofacitinib. These receptors were collected from a human donor with alopecia areata. Each CDR3 is given with its conserved first and last residue. Fields, in order: J gene, clone size, V gene, D gene, CDR3 protein, CDR3 DNA. The D gene is left open where the match is weak. Expanded clones get a size class; other rows say once, few or many, or leave the size out.

>TRBJ2-7|-|TRBV30|-
CAWSVMTFPYEQYF
TGTGCCTGGAGTGTAATGACCTTCCCCTACGAGCAGTACTTC
>TRBJ1-5|-|TRBV27|-
CASSLGAGYQPQHF
TGTGCCAGCAGTTTAGGGGCAGGGTATCAGCCCCAGCATTTT
>TRBJ2-3|-|TRBV7-9|-
CASSLGKVGKATDTQYF
TGTGCCAGCAGCTTAGGAAAGGTCGGCAAGGCCACAGATACGCAGTATTTT
>TRBJ2-2|few|TRBV29-1|TRBD2
CSVASSGAPKELFF
TGCAGCGTTGCGAGTAGCGGGGCCCCTAAGGAGCTGTTTTTT
>TRBJ1-2|few|TRBV6-1|-
CASSEMGGYGYTF
TGTGCCAGCAGTGAGATGGGTGGATATGGCTACACCTTC
>TRBJ2-1|-|TRBV19|-
CASSITTPNEQFF
TGTGCCAGTAGTATAACTACCCCCAATGAGCAGTTCTTC
>TRBJ2-1|once|TRBV27|-
CASRVGDYEQFF
TGTGCCAGCAGGGTGGGGGATTATGAGCAGTTCTTC
>TRBJ1-5|-|TRBV11-3|-
CASTGFRLNQPQHF
TGTGCCAGCACGGGATTTCGGCTCAATCAGCCCCAGCATTTT
>TRBJ2-5|-|TRBV4-1|TRBD2
CASSQGRTSGTETQYF
TGCGCCAGCAGCCAAGGACGGACTAGCGGGACAGAGACCCAGTACTTC
>TRBJ2-5|-|TRBV29-1|TRBD2
CSVEGPGGRGFRETQYF
TGCAGCGTTGAGGGTCCGGGCGGGAGAGGGTTTCGAGAGACCCAGTACTTC
>TRBJ2-7|-|TRBV11-2|TRBD2
CASSQRLAGAEQYF
TGTGCCAGCAGCCAGCGGTTAGCGGGAGCCGAGCAGTACTTC
>TRBJ2-7|few|TRBV12-5|-
CASGFSAYEQYF
TGTGCTAGTGGTTTTTCAGCCTACGAGCAGTACTTC
>TRBJ2-1|-|TRBV4-1|-
CASSQALGSNEQFF
TGCGCCAGCAGCCAAGCCCTTGGGTCCAATGAGCAGTTCTTC
>TRBJ1-5|-|TRBV4-1|-
CASSQGRDRQPQHF
TGCGCCAGCAGCCAAGGCCGGGACCGACAGCCCCAGCATTTT
>TRBJ2-3|few|TRBV4-1|-
CASSQGPTDTQYF
TGCGCCAGCAGCCAGGGACCCACAGATACGCAGTATTTT
>TRBJ2-1|-|TRBV6-6|-
CASSYGRPNEQFF
TGTGCCAGCAGTTACGGAAGGCCCAATGAGCAGTTCTTC
>TRBJ1-1|-|TRBV19|TRBD1
CAITGGTEAFF
TGTGCCATTACAGGGGGCACTGAAGCTTTCTTT
>TRBJ2-2|-|TRBV25-1|TRBD2
CASRAGGDAGELFF
TGTGCCAGCAGAGCGGGAGGGGACGCCGGGGAGCTGTTTTTT
>TRBJ1-2|-|TRBV9|TRBD1
CASSLGDRGADGYTF
TGTGCCAGCAGCTTGGGGGACAGGGGAGCGGATGGCTACACCTTC
>TRBJ1-1|-|TRBV29-1|-
CSSDAGVGEAFF
TGCAGCTCAGACGCTGGGGTTGGTGAAGCTTTCTTT
>TRBJ2-2|-|TRBV27|TRBD2
CASTPEASGRSGELFF
TGTGCCAGCACCCCAGAAGCTAGCGGGAGGTCCGGGGAGCTGTTTTTT
>TRBJ2-1|few|TRBV29-1|-
CSVETLRDSSYNEQFF
TGCAGCGTTGAAACGCTTCGAGATAGCTCCTACAATGAGCAGTTCTTC
>TRBJ1-1|-|TRBV29-1|-
CSTHVNTEAFF
TGCAGCACCCACGTGAACACTGAAGCTTTCTTT
>TRBJ2-1|few|TRBV4-1|-
CASSQGGGSSYNEQFF
TGCGCCAGCAGCCAAGGAGGAGGGAGCTCCTACAATGAGCAGTTCTTC
>TRBJ2-7|-|TRBV4-1|TRBD2
CASSQLPTSGRAGEQYF
TGCGCCAGCAGCCAATTACCGACTAGCGGGAGGGCAGGGGAGCAGTACTTC
>TRBJ2-5|few|TRBV29-1|-
CSVEGLGETQYF
TGCAGCGTTGAAGGGCTTGGGGAGACCCAGTACTTC
>TRBJ1-5|-|TRBV2|-
CASSDFTNQPQHF
TGTGCCAGCAGTGACTTCACCAATCAGCCCCAGCATTTT
>TRBJ2-5|once|TRBV9|-
CASSSGQFQETQYF
TGTGCCAGCAGCTCCGGCCAGTTCCAAGAGACCCAGTACTTC